This TCR beta chain was identified during a study of preoperative IRX-2 immunotherapy in early breast cancer. Documented treatment: preoperative locoregional IRX-2 cytokine immunotherapy. Samples came from a phase Ib trial of preoperative locoregional IRX-2 cytokine immunotherapy. Only in-frame clones appear in the TCRdb table, and some are missing; sequencing was by immunoSEQ multiplex PCR. Here the sample spans 20,000 to 30,000 clones, more than 65% being singletons. The receptor was isolated from a human donor with breast cancer. Sequencing used lymph node tissue, obtained before IRX-2 immunotherapy.

The CDR3 DNA reads as TGTGCCAGCTCAAGGACTAGCGGGGGGGTTAATGAGCAGTTCTTC. Encoded protein: CASSRTSGGVNEQFF. This rearrangement joins TRBV18 to TRBJ2-1; the match to TRBD2 covers 15 bases. After removal of 5 bases from V and 7 bases from J, the junction contained 3 bases not matched to a gene. The CDR3 is 15 amino acids. The germline V gene encodes CDR1 KGHSH and CDR2 LQKENI.